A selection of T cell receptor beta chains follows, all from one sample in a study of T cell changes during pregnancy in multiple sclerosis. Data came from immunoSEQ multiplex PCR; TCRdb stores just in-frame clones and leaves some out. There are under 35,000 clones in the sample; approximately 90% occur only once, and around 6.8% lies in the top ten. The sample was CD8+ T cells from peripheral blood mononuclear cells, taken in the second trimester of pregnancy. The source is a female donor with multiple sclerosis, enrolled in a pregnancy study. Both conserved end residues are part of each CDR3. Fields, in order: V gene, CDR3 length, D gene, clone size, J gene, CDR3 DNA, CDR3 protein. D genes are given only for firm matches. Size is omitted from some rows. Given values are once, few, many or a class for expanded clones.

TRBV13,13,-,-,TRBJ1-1,TGTGCCAGCAGCCCCATCGGGAACACTGAAGCTTTCTTT,CASSPIGNTEAFF
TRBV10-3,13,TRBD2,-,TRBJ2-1,TGTGCCATCAGGGGACTAGACGGCAATGAGCAGTTCTTC,CAIRGLDGNEQFF
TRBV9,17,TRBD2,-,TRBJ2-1,TGTGCCAGCAGCGTATCCTTCGGGACTAGCGGGTACAATGAGCAGTTCTTC,CASSVSFGTSGYNEQFF
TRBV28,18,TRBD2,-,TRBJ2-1,TGTGCCAGCAGTTCCCAATTGTGGACTAGCGGGGAACACAATGAGCAGTTCTTC,CASSSQLWTSGEHNEQFF
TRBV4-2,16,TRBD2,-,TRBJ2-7,TGTGCCAGCAGCCAAGATATCGAGCGGGGGGTCTACGAGCAGTACTTC,CASSQDIERGVYEQYF
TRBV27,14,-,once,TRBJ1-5,TGTGCCAGCAGTCCATGGGGGGGATCCCAGCCCCAGCATTTT,CASSPWGGSQPQHF
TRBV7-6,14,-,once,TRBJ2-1,TGTGCCAGCAGCTTAGCGGACTGGCACAATGAGCAGTTCTTC,CASSLADWHNEQFF
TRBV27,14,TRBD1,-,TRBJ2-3,TGTGCCAGCAGTTGGACAGGGGCAGCAGATACGCAGTATTTT,CASSWTGAADTQYF
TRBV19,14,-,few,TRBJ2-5,TGTGCCAGTAGTAATCCGGGAGTCCAAGAGACCCAGTACTTC,CASSNPGVQETQYF
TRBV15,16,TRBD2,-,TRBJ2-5,TGTGCCACCAGCAGAGAGCGGGAGGGCCCTCGAGAGACCCAGTACTTC,CATSREREGPRETQYF
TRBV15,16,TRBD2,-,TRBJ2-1,TGTGCCACCAGCAGAGGATTGGTAGCGGGGGACAATGAGCAGTTCTTC,CATSRGLVAGDNEQFF
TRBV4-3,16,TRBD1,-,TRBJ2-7,TGCGCCAGCAGCCAAGAAGGGGGACAGGGCTTCTACGAGCAGTACTTC,CASSQEGGQGFYEQYF
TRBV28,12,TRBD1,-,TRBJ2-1,TGTGCCAGCAGCTTTGACAGGGGAAATGAGTTCTTC,CASSFDRGNEFF
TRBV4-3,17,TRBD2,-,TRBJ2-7,TGCGCCAGCAGCCAAGAATGGACTAGCGGGAGTTCCTACGAGCAGTACTTC,CASSQEWTSGSSYEQYF
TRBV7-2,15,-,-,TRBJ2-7,TGTGCCAGCAGCCAAGAGGAGGGGAGCTCCTACGAGCAGTACTTC,CASSQEEGSSYEQYF
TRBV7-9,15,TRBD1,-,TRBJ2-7,TGTGCCAGCAGCCTACCACAGGGGGGATACTACGAGCAGTACTTC,CASSLPQGGYYEQYF
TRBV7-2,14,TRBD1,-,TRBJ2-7,TGTGCCAGTCAGACGCCGGGACAGTCCTACGAGCAGTACTTC,CASQTPGQSYEQYF
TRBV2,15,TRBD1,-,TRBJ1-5,TGTGCCAGGGCCGGACAGGCAGATAGCAATCAGCCCCAGCATTTT,CARAGQADSNQPQHF
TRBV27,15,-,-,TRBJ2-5,TGTGCCAGCAGACAAGGCCTAGTGTACCAAGAGACCCAGTACTTC,CASRQGLVYQETQYF
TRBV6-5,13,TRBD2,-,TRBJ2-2,TGTGCCAGCAGCTACGGGGGGGCCGGGGAGCTGTTTTTT,CASSYGGAGELFF
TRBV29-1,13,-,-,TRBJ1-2,TGCAGCGCAAAACCGATACAGGGTTCTGGCTACACCTTC,CSAKPIQGSGYTF
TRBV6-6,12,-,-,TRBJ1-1,TGTGCCAGCAGTTACGCACTCACTGAAGCTTTCTTT,CASSYALTEAFF
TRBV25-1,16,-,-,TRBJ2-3,TGTGCCAGCAGTGAGATACAGGGGAGGATGACAGATACGCAGTATTTT,CASSEIQGRMTDTQYF
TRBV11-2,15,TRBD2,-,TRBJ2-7,TGTGCCAGCAGCTCGTTCGCGAGTAGCGGGAACGAGCAGTACTTC,CASSSFASSGNEQYF
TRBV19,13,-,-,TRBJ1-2,TGTGCCAGTAGATTCAGGTCAGGGGATGGCTACACCTTC,CASRFRSGDGYTF
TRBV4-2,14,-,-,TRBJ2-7,TGTGCCAGCAGCCGGGGCGAGACCACCTACGAGCAGTACTTC,CASSRGETTYEQYF
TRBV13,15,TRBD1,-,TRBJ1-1,TGTGCCAGCAGCGGAAGACTTACAGGGGGCACTGAAGCTTTCTTT,CASSGRLTGGTEAFF
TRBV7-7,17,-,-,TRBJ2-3,TGTGCTAGCACCTACGACCAGGGGCAGGGTTGGACAGATACGCAGTATTTT,CASTYDQGQGWTDTQYF
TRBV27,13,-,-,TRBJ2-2,TGTGCCAGCAGTTCGGGTCTGTCCGGGGAGCTGTTTTTT,CASSSGLSGELFF
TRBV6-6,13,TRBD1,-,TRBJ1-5,TGTGCCAGCGGGACAGGAGAAGATCAGCCCCAGCATTTT,CASGTGEDQPQHF
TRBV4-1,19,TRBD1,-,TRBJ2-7,TGCGCCAGCAGCCAAGTCCCCCCCCCGCAGGGGGTCTTAGACTACGAGCAGTACTTC,CASSQVPPPQGVLDYEQYF